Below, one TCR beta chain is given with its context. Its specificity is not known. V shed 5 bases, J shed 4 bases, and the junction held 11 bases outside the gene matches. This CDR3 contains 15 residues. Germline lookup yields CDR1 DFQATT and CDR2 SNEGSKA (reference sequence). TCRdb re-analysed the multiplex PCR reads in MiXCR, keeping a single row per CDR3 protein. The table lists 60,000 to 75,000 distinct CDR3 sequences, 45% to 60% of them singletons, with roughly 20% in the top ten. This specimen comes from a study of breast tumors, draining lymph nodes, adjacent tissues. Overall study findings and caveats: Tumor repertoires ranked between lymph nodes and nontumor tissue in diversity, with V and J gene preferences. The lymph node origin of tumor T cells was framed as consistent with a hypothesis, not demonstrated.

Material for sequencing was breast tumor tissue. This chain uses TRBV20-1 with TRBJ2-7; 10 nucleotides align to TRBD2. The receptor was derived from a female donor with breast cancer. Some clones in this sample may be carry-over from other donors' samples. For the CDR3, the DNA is TGCAGTGCTTCACAAAGCGGGGGGGCCGGATACGAGCAGTACTTC. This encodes CSASQSGGAGYEQYF.